What follows is one T cell receptor beta chain and its context. V lost 8 bases to trimming and J lost 6 bases; unmatched junction nucleotides: 8. CDR3 length: 13 residues. Germline values: CDR1 MNHEY, CDR2 SMNVEV (reference sequence). The data originate from a study of blood T cell repertoires in COVID-19. Study-level information: COVID-19 samples collected from the United States, Italy and Spain covered acute and convalescent phases.

Sequenced by immunoSEQ multiplex PCR; TCRdb stores in-frame clones only, minus some. The sample lists some 320,000 clones, roughly 90% occurring once. The source is a man in his 60s who had recovered from COVID-19. Specimen: PBMCs or T cells enriched from blood (not recorded which). The rearrangement links TRBV27 to TRBJ2-7; 9 nucleotides agree with TRBD1. CDR3 sequence (DNA): TGTGCCAGCGGCAAAACAGGGGGCGGCGAGCAGTACTTC. Residues: CASGKTGGGEQYF.